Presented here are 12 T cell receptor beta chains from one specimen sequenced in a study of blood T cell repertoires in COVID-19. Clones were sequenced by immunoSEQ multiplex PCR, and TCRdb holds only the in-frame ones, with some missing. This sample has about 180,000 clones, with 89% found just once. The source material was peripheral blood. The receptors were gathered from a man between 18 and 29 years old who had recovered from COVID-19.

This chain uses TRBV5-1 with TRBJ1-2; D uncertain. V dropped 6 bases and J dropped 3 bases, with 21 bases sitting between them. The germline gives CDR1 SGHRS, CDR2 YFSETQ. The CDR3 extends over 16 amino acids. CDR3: CASTRGTATFDYGYTF. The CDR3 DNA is TGCGCCAGCACCCGAGGCACGGCGACTTTTGACTATGGCTACACCTTC. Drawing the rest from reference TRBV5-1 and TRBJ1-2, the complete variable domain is KAGVTQTPRYLIKTRGQQVTLSCSPISGHRSVSWYQQTPGQGLQFLFEYFSETQRNKGNFPGRFSGRQFSNSRSEMNVSTLELGDSALYLCASTRGTATFDYGYTFGSGTRLTVV.

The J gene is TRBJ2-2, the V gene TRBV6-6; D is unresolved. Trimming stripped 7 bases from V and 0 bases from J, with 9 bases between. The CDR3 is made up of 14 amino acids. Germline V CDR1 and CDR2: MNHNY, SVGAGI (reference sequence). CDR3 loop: CASNNSPNTGELFF. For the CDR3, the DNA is TGTGCCAGCAACAACAGCCCGAACACCGGGGAGCTGTTTTTT.

Here the CDR3 reads CASSFNRGGPEAFF. The CDR3, as DNA: TGTGCCAGCAGTTTTAATCGGGGGGGTCCTGAAGCTTTCTTT. V is TRBV6-5 and J is TRBJ1-1, with D possibly being TRBD1 (5 bases). With 4 bases removed from V and 6 bases from J, the gap between germline ends came to 15 bases. The CDR3 loop spans 14 amino acids. Germline V gives CDR1 MNHEY, CDR2 SVGAGI.

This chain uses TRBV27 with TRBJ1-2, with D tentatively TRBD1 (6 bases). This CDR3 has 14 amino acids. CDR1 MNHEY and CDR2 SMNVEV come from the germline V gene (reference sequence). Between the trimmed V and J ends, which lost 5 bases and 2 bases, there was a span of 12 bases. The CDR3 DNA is TGTGCCAGCAGTCTCGGACAGAGAAACTATGGCTACACCTTC. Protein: CASSLGQRNYGYTF.

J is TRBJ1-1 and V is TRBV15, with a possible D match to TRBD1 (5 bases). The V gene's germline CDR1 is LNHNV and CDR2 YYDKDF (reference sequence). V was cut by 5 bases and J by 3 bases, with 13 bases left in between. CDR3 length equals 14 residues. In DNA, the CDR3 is TGTGCCACCAGCGGGGCCCAGGGTCACACTGAAGCTTTCTTT. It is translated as CATSGAQGHTEAFF.

CDR3 amino acids: CATRDTIAKNIQYF. As DNA, the CDR3 is TGTGCCACCAGGGACACTATAGCCAAAAACATTCAGTACTTC. The J gene is TRBJ2-4, the V gene TRBV18; D might be TRBD1 (6 bases). The V gene lost 10 bases and the J gene lost 0 bases, with 13 bases spanning the gap. The CDR3 extends over 14 amino acids. Germline lookup yields CDR1 KGHSH and CDR2 LQKENI. The full variable domain, in which reference TRBV18 and TRBJ2-4 provide the parts outside the CDR3, is NAGVMQNPRHLVRRRGQEARLRCSPMKGHSHVYWYRQLPEEGLKFMVYLQKENIIDESGMPKERFSAEFPKEGPSILRIQQVVRGDSAAYFCATRDTIAKNIQYFGAGTRLSVL.

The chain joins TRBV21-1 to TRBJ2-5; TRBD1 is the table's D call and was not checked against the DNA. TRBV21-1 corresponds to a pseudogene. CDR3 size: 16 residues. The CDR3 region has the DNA TGTGCCAGCAGCAAAGGGGACAGGGGGCCTCAAGAGACCCAGTACTTC. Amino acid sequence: CASSKGDRGPQETQYF.

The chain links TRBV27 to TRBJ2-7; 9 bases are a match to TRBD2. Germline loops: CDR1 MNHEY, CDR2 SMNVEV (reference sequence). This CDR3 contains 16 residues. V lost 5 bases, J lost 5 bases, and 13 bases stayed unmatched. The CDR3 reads CASSPPGSGSLNEQYF. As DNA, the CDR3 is TGTGCCAGCAGTCCCCCGGGTAGCGGGAGTTTGAACGAGCAGTACTTC.

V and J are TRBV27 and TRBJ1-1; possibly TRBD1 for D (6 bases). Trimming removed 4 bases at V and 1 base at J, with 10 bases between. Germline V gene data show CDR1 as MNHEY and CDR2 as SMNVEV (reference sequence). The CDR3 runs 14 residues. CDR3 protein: CASSSGASNTEAFF. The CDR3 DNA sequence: TGTGCCAGCAGTTCAGGGGCCTCGAACACTGAAGCTTTCTTT.

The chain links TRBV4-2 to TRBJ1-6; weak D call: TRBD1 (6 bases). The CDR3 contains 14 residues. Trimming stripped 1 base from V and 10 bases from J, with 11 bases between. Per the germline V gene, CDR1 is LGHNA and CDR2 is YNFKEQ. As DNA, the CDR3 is TGTGCCAGCAGCCAAGCTCCAGGGGAATCACCCCTCCACTTT. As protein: CASSQAPGESPLHF.

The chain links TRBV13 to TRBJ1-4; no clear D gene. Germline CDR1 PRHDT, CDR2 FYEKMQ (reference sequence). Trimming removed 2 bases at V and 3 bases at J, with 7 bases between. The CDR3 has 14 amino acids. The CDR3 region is CASSLQRANEKLFF. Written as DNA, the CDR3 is TGTGCCAGCAGCTTACAGCGGGCTAATGAAAAACTGTTTTTT.

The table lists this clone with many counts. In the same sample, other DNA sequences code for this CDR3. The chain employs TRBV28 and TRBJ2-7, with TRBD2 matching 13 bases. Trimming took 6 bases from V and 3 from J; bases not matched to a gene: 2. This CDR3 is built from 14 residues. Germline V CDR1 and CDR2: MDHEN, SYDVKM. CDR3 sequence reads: CASRLAGGSYEQYF. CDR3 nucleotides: TGTGCCAGCAGACTAGCGGGAGGGAGCTACGAGCAGTACTTC.